The sequence of this T cell receptor beta chain was determined in a study of T cell responses to AZD1222 COVID-19 vaccine. Profiling relied on immunoSEQ multiplex PCR, and the TCRdb table lists in-frame clones only, not all of them. In the table there are some 140,000 clones, over 75% of which are singletons. The trim removed 1 base at V and 8 bases at J, leaving 5 bases unmatched. The CDR3 covers 15 residues. Germline V gives CDR1 SGHAT, CDR2 FQNNGV. General study findings and limits: Baseline seropositivity characterized only six AZD1222 recipients. Among vaccine-associated CD4 TCRs, coverage spanned spike, with dominance at 160-218 and 743-854. Spike-specific TCR repertoires showed rising breadth and depth after two AZD1222 doses. The donor group comprised mostly white British people and more females; the analysis possibly underestimated clonal diversity.

With regard to this clone: Antigen specificity is unknown.

The sequence was obtained from an adult who received the AZD1222 COVID-19 vaccine. The gene calls are TRBV11-2 and TRBJ2-1; 10 nucleotides agree with TRBD2. The input for sequencing was peripheral blood, taken 28 days after the second AZD1222 dose. The CDR3 sequence is CASSLGGTSVDEQFF. The CDR3 nucleotides read TGTGCCAGCAGCTTAGGTGGGACTAGCGTCGATGAGCAGTTCTTC.